The 14 T cell receptor beta chains presented below share a single source sample, sequenced in a study of blood T cells in healthy people across ages. Alongside a J-beta primer mix, a sample-barcoded 5' primer served in a second PCR lasting about 7 to 11 cycles. TCRdb used MiXCR to reprocess the 5' RACE reads, holding one entry per CDR3 protein. The sample has about 590,000 distinct CDR3 sequences, approximately 30% seen once. The specimen sequenced was blood. These receptors came from an elderly woman in good health.

This clonotype has more than one count but fewer than ten. The chain has TRBV5-1 and TRBJ2-7; D unclear. The CDR3 consists of 15 residues. Trimming pared 1 base from V and 7 bases from J, leaving 18 bases between. From germline, CDR1 is SGHRS and CDR2 YFSETQ. CDR3 DNA: TGCGCCAGCAGCTTGATCAGCACCTCCTACAATGAGCAGTACTTC. It is translated as CASSLISTSYNEQYF.

This chain joins TRBV30 and TRBJ1-1; D not resolved. The CDR3 is 13 amino acids. Trimming shortened V by 3 bases and J by 1 base, and 9 bases separated the two germline ends. CDR1 is GTSNPN and CDR2 is SVGIG in the germline V gene (reference sequence). CDR3 loop: CAWRLDGNTEAFF. The DNA of the CDR3 is TGTGCCTGGAGATTGGACGGGAACACTGAAGCTTTCTTT.

This clonotype has only a few counts. The chain uses TRBV10-3 and TRBJ1-1; D gene uncertain. The length of the CDR3 is 12 residues. CDR1 is ENHRY and CDR2 is SYGVKD in the germline V gene. Trimming left V 1 base short and J 7 bases short, with 7 bases between. CDR3 DNA sequence: TGTGCCATCAGTGAGTTATCAGGTGAAGCTTTCTTT. The encoded protein is CAISELSGEAFF.

V is TRBV12-3 or TRBV12-4 and J is TRBJ1-1, with D possibly matching TRBD1 (6 bases). The CDR3 is 15 residues long. V was clipped by 5 bases and J by 0 bases, with 13 bases between them. The CDR3 reads CASSPEDSMNTEAFF. For the CDR3, the DNA is TGTGCCAGCAGTCCTGAGGACAGCATGAACACTGAAGCTTTCTTT.

The sample holds many counts of this clonotype. J is TRBJ2-7 and V is TRBV10-3; 9 bases map to TRBD1. Trimming took 8 bases from V and 6 from J; bases not matched to a gene: 8. This CDR3 comprises 13 residues. The germline V gene has CDR1 ENHRY and CDR2 SYGVKD. The CDR3 is CAIGRDRVGEQYF. CDR3 DNA: TGTGCCATCGGGAGGGACAGGGTTGGCGAGCAGTACTTC.

V and J are TRBV6-1 and TRBJ1-5, with D possibly being TRBD1 (5 bases). CDR1 is MNHNS, CDR2 SASEGT, per germline. The ends were cut back, 7 bases at V and 1 base at J, with 17 bases in the middle. This CDR3 is 16 amino acids long. The CDR3 spells CASKQGAAGSNQPQHF. DNA of the CDR3: TGTGCCAGCAAGCAAGGGGCCGCGGGGAGCAATCAGCCCCAGCATTTT.

The chain uses TRBV5-1 and TRBJ1-2; D gene ambiguous. The CDR3 is made up of 15 amino acids. The ends were cut back, 4 bases at V and 2 bases at J, with 15 bases in the middle. Germline V CDR1 and CDR2: SGHRS, YFSETQ. The CDR3 region is CASSPGPWKNYGYTF. In DNA, the CDR3 is TGCGCCAGCAGCCCCGGGCCTTGGAAAAACTATGGCTACACCTTC.

This chain joins TRBV7-2 and TRBJ2-5, with D unclear. This CDR3 region has 14 residues. Trimming left V 5 bases short and J 4 bases short, with 14 bases between. The germline V gene encodes CDR1 SGHTA and CDR2 FQGNSA. The CDR3 bases are TGTGCCAGCAGCGGCTCCAGTGGCCGAGAGACCCAGTACTTC. It translates to CASSGSSGRETQYF.

This clonotype appeared a few times. This could be a read error, since a much larger clone is one nucleotide away. This rearrangement joins TRBV4-2 to TRBJ2-7, with 11 bases matching TRBD2. Germline lookup yields CDR1 LGHNA and CDR2 YNFKEQ. The length of the CDR3 is 15 residues. The CDR3 DNA reads as TGTGCCGGCAGCCAGGGACTAGCGGCGGACTACGAGCAGTACTTC. Translation: CAGSQGLAADYEQYF.

V usage is TRBV20-1 and J usage is TRBJ2-5; 7 bases are shared with TRBD1. J was trimmed by 4 bases and V by 0 bases; bases with no gene match: 5. The CDR3 runs to 14 residues. The germline CDR1 and CDR2 sequences are DFQATT and SNEGSKA (reference sequence). Written as DNA, the CDR3 is TGCAGTGCTAGAGATGAAGGGGGCACAGAGACCCAGTACTTC. Amino acid sequence: CSARDEGGTETQYF.

The J gene is TRBJ2-1, the V gene TRBV28; D might be TRBD2 (7 bases). The DNA end favors TRBJ2-7, so the J call may be wrong. Germline CDR1 reads MDHEN; CDR2 reads SYDVKM. CDR3 length: 17 amino acids. The CDR3 DNA reads as TGTGCCAGCAGTGTCCTTAGAGGGGGGGGGCCCTACAATGAGCAGTACTTC. This encodes CASSVLRGGGPYNEQYF.

This clonotype was observed many times. The chain carries TRBV5-6 and TRBJ2-5; 7 bases are a match to TRBD1. The CDR3 covers 15 residues. V shed 4 bases and J 3 bases; nucleotides not matched to a gene: 9. Per the germline V gene, CDR1 is SGHDT and CDR2 is YYEEEE. CDR3 amino acids: CASSNVPGQKETQYF. CDR3 DNA: TGTGCCAGCAGCAATGTCCCGGGACAGAAAGAGACCCAGTACTTC.

This clonotype occurred many times. The chain recombines TRBV30 with TRBJ1-2; a possible D gene is TRBD1 (6 bases). This CDR3 comprises 12 residues. Trimming cost V 2 bases and J 13 bases, with 17 bases left between them. Germline V gene lookup returns CDR1 GTSNPN and CDR2 SVGIG (reference sequence). The CDR3 nucleotides are TGTGCCTGGAGTTCTATCGGGACACTCGGCACCTTC. Its protein product is CAWSSIGTLGTF.

This chain joins TRBV24-1 and TRBJ1-2; TRBD1 might be the D (6 bases). This CDR3 region has 15 residues. The ends were cut back, 4 bases at V and 8 bases at J, with 19 bases in the middle. Germline assignment: CDR1 KGHDR and CDR2 SFDVKD. The CDR3 sequence: CATSDPGQPLYGYTF. The CDR3 coding sequence is TGTGCCACCAGTGACCCAGGACAGCCCCTATACGGCTACACCTTC.